The 2 T cell receptor beta chains listed next were all sequenced from one sample in a study of cytomegalovirus exposure and HLA in healthy donors. Use of 60 Vbeta and 13 Jbeta primers characterized the PCR. The method was immunoSEQ multiplex PCR; TCRdb's version includes in-frame clones alone and lacks a portion of them. The sample includes roughly 180,000 clones, 79% seen only once; the top ten take approximately 1.5%. The sequenced sample was PBMCs. These receptors came from a girl between 5 and 17 years old in good health and CMV-seropositive.

This clone has more than one count but fewer than ten. The rearrangement links TRBV30 to TRBJ1-5, with a tentative D call TRBD1 (5 bases). CDR1 and CDR2 from the germline V gene are GTSNPN and SVGIG (reference sequence). CDR3 length: 13 amino acids. The V end was cut by 4 bases, the J end by 2 bases, with 9 bases between. In DNA form, the CDR3 reads TGTGCCTGGACCCGGGGGGGCAATCAGCCCCAGCATTTT. Its protein product is CAWTRGGNQPQHF.

In its sample, this clone was seen a few times. The V call is TRBV7-2, the J call TRBJ1-5, with D hard to call. In germline, CDR1 is SGHTA, CDR2 FQGNSA. Trimming took off 2 bases at V and 3 bases at J, with 11 bases between the two ends. The CDR3 is made up of 15 amino acids. CDR3 region: CASSLWSGDNQPQHF. Written as DNA, the CDR3 is TGTGCCAGCAGCTTATGGTCGGGAGACAATCAGCCCCAGCATTTT.